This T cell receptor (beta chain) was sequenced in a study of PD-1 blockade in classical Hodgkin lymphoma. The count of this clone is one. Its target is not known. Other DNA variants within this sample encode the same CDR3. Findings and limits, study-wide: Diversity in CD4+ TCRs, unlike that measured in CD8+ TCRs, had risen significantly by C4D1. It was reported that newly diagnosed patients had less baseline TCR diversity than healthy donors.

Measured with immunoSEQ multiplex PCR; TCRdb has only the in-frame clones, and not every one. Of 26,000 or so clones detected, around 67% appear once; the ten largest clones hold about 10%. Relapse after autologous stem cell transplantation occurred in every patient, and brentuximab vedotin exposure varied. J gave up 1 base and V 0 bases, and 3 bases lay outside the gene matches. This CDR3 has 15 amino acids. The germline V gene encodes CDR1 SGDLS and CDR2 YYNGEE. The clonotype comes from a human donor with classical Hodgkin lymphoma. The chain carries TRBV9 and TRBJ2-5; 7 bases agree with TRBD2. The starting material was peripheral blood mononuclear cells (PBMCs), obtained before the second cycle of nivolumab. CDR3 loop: CASSVGWGGQETQYF. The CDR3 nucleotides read TGTGCCAGCAGCGTAGGGTGGGGGGGCCAAGAGACCCAGTACTTC. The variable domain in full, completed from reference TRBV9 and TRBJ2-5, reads DSGVTQTPKHLITATGQRVTLRCSPRSGDLSVYWYQQSLDQGLQFLIQYYNGEERAKGNILERFSAQQFPDLHSELNLSSLELGDSALYFCASSVGWGGQETQYFGPGTRLLVL.